The TCR beta chain under discussion was sequenced for a study of siplizumab effects on memory and regulatory T cells. Overall study results and limits: Greater diversity than memory cells seemed evident in naive T cells, which also appeared to be major alloresponse contributors.

Notes on this clone: Its antigen is still unknown.

The repertoire was sequenced with immunoSEQ multiplex PCR; TCRdb's copy has only in-frame clones and lacks some. Among more than 70,000 clones listed, approximately 95% were seen once. The sequencing input was CD8+ T cells sorted from blood. The receptor was isolated from a human donor in good health.

The CDR3 region is CASSGRDRGTYEQYF. In nucleotides, the CDR3 is TGTGCCAGCAGCGGCCGGGACAGGGGGACCTACGAGCAGTACTTC. This chain links TRBV13 with TRBJ2-7; 11 nucleotides match TRBD1. The germline gives CDR1 PRHDT, CDR2 FYEKMQ (reference sequence). V shed 5 bases, J shed 2 bases, and the junction held 5 bases outside the gene matches. There are 15 residues in the CDR3.